This TCR beta chain was identified in a study of cytomegalovirus exposure and HLA in healthy donors. Findings and caveats of the study: The likely explanation for a cluster of highly shared sequence variants was sequencing artifact.

The CDR3 covers 15 residues. V dropped 2 bases and J dropped 7; count of bases not matched to a gene: 7. Germline CDR1 and CDR2: SEHNR and FQNEAQ (reference sequence). Points on this clone: Its target is not known.

The PCR contained 60 Vbeta and 13 Jbeta primers. Sequenced by immunoSEQ multiplex PCR; TCRdb stores in-frame clones only, minus some. In the table there are 100,000 or so clones, about four fifths of which are singletons. The TCR originated in a man in his forties or fifties in good health and CMV-seronegative. The V gene is TRBV7-9, the J gene TRBJ1-2; 10 positions agree with TRBD1. Source material: PBMCs. The CDR3 DNA reads TGTGCCAGCAGCTTATTCGGGACAGGGGATCCTGGCTACACCTTC. Its protein is CASSLFGTGDPGYTF.